This TCR beta chain originates from a study of T cells in localized non-small cell lung cancer. General observations from the study: A raised T cell density in blood coincided with lengthier overall survival. Only one tumor region was sequenced, so heterogeneity remains possible. Peak T cell clonality was found in uninvolved adjacent lung, exceeding tumor.

Per germline, CDR1 SGHRS and CDR2 YFSETQ. The CDR3 is 13 residues long. The V and J ends lost 1 base and 1 base respectively, with 6 bases between them. The table came from immunoSEQ multiplex PCR; TCRdb's copy has only in-frame clones and leaves some out. The sample has roughly 70,000 clones, roughly nine tenths seen once. This clone appeared a few times. The target antigen is unknown. This sequence joins TRBV5-1 and TRBJ2-7; D not certain. The source is a male donor at least 60 years old with stage III squamous cell lung carcinoma. The material sequenced was peripheral blood, taken before any cancer treatment. The CDR3 DNA follows: TGCGCCAGCAGCTTGACAATTTCCTACGAGCAGTACTTC. It translates to CASSLTISYEQYF.